This T cell receptor beta chain derives from a study of blood T cell repertoires in COVID-19. Sequencing used immunoSEQ multiplex PCR; TCRdb keeps in-frame clones, though not all of them. The sample shows about 100,000 clones, 80% of them seen only once. The CDR3 has 11 amino acids. Trimming shortened V by 6 bases and J by 7 bases, and 13 bases separated the two germline ends. Germline CDR1 is DFQATT and CDR2 is SNEGSKA (reference sequence). The genes are TRBV20-1 and TRBJ2-7; D is possibly TRBD2 (6 bases). The specimen was peripheral blood. This clonotype originated in a woman aged 70-85 years with acute or convalescent COVID-19. CDR3 protein: CSAQTSYEQYF. In nucleotides, the CDR3 is TGCAGTGCCCAGACTAGTTATGAGCAGTACTTC.